This paragraph covers one T cell receptor (beta chain) sequence. What it recognizes is unknown. One end of the junction does not line up with germline, which may come from a read error. The sample comes from a study of tumor-infiltrating lymphocytes in primary liver carcinoma. At the level of the study: Donors had hepatocellular carcinoma or combined HCC and intrahepatic cholangiocarcinoma. The study, taken as a whole, reports: Tumor-adjacent and tumor-blood pairs overlapped less than tumor region pairs did. The 250 largest clones made up significantly more of tumor than blood repertoires (p = 0.039).

Unsorted bulk tissue, roughly 20-34 mg of it, served as the source for co-extraction of RNA and DNA. Surgeons resected the patients' primary liver carcinomas. Germline-derived CDR1 and CDR2 are SGHAT and FQNNGV. The CDR3 sequence is 15 residues long. Using a constant-region primer together with ProtoScript II reverse transcriptase, TCR beta cDNA was made from around 500 ng of total RNA. Slightly modified ARM-PCR, run as three nested multiplex PCR rounds, produced the TCR beta libraries. Both of the initial two PCR rounds ran for approximately 10 cycles and employed TRBV1-TRBV30 forward primers alongside a C-beta reverse primer. One entry per CDR3 protein, called by TCRdb with MiXCR from the multiplex PCR reads. This sample has about 96,000 distinct CDR3 sequences, with roughly 70% found just once.

The receptor comes from a man between 35 and 55 years old with primary liver carcinoma and hepatitis B virus infection. The chain is built from TRBV11-2 and TRBJ2-3, with TRBD1 as a possible D gene (6 bases). Sequencing was done on a sample of tumor-adjacent normal liver tissue. The CDR3 DNA sequence: TGTGCCAGGAGCTTAGAGGTTGGGGGCCAGGGTATGCAGTATTTT. Protein product: CARSLEVGGQGMQYF.